This T cell receptor beta chain was recovered during a study of tumor-infiltrating lymphocytes in localized non-small cell lung cancer. Remarks on this clone: The antigen remains unidentified.

General study points: Not all patients were TCR sequenced, owing to tissue quantity.

TCRdb's table, derived via immunoSEQ multiplex PCR, lists solely in-frame clones and lacks some. The data show under 4,000 clones, approximately 79% seen once. What was sequenced was uninvolved lung tissue not adjacent to the tumor. This TCR derives from a human donor with non-small cell lung cancer.

CDR3 in DNA: TGTGCCAGCAGAGAATCCTCGCAGGGAAACTATGGCTACACCTTC. It specifies CASRESSQGNYGYTF. The chain couples TRBV6-1 to TRBJ1-2, with D tentatively TRBD1 (5 bases). The CDR3 extends over 15 amino acids. The germline V gene has CDR1 MNHNS and CDR2 SASEGT. Trimming removed 6 bases from V and 2 bases from J, with 16 bases in between.